This T cell receptor (beta chain) was captured in a study of blood T cell repertoires in COVID-19. Germline V gene sequence: CDR1 SGHTA, CDR2 FQGTGA. V was clipped by 4 bases and J by 2 bases; unmatched bases: 6. The CDR3 loop spans 16 amino acids. Produced via immunoSEQ multiplex PCR; TCRdb's table is partial and in-frame only. Found here are about 120,000 clones, about 89% of them singletons; the top ten hold 25% to 30%. This TCR came from an older woman with acute or convalescent COVID-19. Sequencing input: peripheral blood. The rearrangement joins TRBV7-3 to TRBJ2-3; TRBD2 matches 10 bases. CDR3 amino acids: CASSSFSGGPTDTQYF. The CDR3, as DNA: TGTGCCAGCAGCTCGTTTAGCGGGGGGCCCACAGATACGCAGTATTTT.